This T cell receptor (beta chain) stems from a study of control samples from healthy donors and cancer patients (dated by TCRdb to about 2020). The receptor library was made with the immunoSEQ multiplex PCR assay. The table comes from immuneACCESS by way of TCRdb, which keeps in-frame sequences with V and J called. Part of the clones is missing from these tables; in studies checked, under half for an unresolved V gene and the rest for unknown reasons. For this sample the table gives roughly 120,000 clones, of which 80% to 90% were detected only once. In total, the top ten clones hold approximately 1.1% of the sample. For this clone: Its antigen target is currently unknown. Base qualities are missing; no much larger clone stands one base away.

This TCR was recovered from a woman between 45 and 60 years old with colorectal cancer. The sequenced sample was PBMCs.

The CDR3 sequence is CASSSLTGELFF. The DNA reads TGTGCCAGCAGTTCCCTCACCGGGGAGCTGTTTTTT. The V gene is TRBV6-5 and the J gene is TRBJ2-2; the D gene remains uncertain. V and J lose 4 bases and 4 bases, and a span of 4 bases separates them. CDR1 MNHEY and CDR2 SVGAGI are derived from the germline V gene. Counted from cysteine to phenylalanine, this CDR3 has 12 amino acids. Of the read, only the CDR3 DNA is kept; its 36 bases are in frame from base 1.